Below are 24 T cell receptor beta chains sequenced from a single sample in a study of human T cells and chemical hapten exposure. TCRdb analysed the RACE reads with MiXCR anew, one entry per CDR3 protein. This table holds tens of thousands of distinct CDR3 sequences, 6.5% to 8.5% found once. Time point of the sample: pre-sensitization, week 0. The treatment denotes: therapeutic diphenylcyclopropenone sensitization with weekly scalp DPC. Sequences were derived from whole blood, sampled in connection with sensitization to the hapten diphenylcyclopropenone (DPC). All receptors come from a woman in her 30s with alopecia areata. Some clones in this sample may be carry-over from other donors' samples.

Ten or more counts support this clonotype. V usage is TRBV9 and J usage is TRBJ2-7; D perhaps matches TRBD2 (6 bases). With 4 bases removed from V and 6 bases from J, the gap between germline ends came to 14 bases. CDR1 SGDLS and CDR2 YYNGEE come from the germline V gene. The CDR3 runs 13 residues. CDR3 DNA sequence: TGTGCCAGCAGCCCGCCTGGGGGGAGCGAGCAGTACTTC. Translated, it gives CASSPPGGSEQYF.

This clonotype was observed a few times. In DNA form, the CDR3 reads TGTGCCAGCAGCCTTCTACCGGACAGGTTAGGATATGGCTACACCTTC. Translation gives CASSLLPDRLGYGYTF. The chain recombines TRBV3-1 with TRBJ1-2; 7 nucleotides line up with TRBD1. Germline V gene data show CDR1 as LGHDT and CDR2 as YNNKEL (reference sequence). There are 16 residues in the CDR3. Trimming cost V 4 bases and J 5 bases; bases outside gene matches: 13. Using reference TRBV3-1 and TRBJ1-2 for the parts outside the CDR3, the full variable domain is DTAVSQTPKYLVTQMGNDKSIKCEQNLGHDTMYWYKQDSKKFLKIMFSYNNKELIINETVPNRFSPKSPDKAHLNLHINSLELGDSAVYFCASSLLPDRLGYGYTFGSGTRLTVV.

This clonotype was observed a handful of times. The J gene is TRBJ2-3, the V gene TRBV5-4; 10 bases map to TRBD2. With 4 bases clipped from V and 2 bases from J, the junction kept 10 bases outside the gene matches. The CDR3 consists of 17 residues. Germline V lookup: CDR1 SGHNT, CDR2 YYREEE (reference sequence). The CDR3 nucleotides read TGTGCCAGCAGCCCATCAACTAGCGGGGTATTCACAGATACGCAGTATTTT. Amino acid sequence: CASSPSTSGVFTDTQYF.

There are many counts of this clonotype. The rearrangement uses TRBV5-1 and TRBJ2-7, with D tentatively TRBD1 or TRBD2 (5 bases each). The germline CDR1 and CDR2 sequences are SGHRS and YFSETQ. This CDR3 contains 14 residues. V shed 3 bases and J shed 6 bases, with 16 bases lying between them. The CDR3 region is CASSSYVTEGEQYF. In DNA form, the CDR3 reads TGCGCCAGCAGCTCATATGTGACAGAGGGCGAGCAGTACTTC.

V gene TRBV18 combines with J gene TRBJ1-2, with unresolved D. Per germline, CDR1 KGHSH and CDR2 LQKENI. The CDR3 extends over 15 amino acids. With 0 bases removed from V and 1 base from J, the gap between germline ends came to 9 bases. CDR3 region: CASSPPSRDNYGYTF. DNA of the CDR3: TGTGCCAGCTCACCACCGTCCAGAGATAACTATGGCTACACCTTC.

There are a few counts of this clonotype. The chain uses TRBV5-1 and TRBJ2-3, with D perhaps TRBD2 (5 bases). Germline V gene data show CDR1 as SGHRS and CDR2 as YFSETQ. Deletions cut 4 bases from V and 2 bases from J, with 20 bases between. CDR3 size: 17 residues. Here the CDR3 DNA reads TGCGCCAGCAGCCAAACCCCGTTAGGTAGCGACACAGATACGCAGTATTTT. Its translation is CASSQTPLGSDTDTQYF. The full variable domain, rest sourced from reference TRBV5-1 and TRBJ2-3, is KAGVTQTPRYLIKTRGQQVTLSCSPISGHRSVSWYQQTPGQGLQFLFEYFSETQRNKGNFPGRFSGRQFSNSRSEMNVSTLELGDSALYLCASSQTPLGSDTDTQYFGPGTRLTVL.

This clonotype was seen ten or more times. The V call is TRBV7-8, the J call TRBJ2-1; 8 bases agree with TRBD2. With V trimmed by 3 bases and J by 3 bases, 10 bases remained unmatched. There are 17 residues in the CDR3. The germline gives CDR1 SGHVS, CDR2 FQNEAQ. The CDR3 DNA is TGTGCCAGCAGCTTGGCCCGGACTAGCCGCCGCTACAATGAGCAGTTCTTC. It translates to CASSLARTSRRYNEQFF.

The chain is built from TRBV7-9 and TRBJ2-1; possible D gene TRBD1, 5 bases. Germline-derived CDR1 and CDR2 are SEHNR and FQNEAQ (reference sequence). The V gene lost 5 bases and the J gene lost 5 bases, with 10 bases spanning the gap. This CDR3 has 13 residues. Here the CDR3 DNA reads TGTGCCAGCAGCACGACAGCCCACAATGAGCAGTTCTTC. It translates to CASSTTAHNEQFF.

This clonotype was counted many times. In nucleotides, the CDR3 is TGCAGTGCTCACGAGGGGCTAGCGGGGGACGAGCAGTACTTC. Residues: CSAHEGLAGDEQYF. The genes are TRBV20-1 and TRBJ2-7; TRBD2 matches at 10 bases. Trimming at V came to 5 bases and at J to 5 bases, leaving 9 bases not matched to a gene. The CDR3 extends over 14 amino acids. Per the germline V gene, CDR1 is DFQATT and CDR2 is SNEGSKA (reference sequence).

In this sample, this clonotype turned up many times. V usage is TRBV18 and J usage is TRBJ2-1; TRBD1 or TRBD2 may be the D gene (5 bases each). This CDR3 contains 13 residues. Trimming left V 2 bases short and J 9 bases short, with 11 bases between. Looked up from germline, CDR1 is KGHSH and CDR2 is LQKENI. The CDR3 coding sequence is TGTGCCAGCTCACCAGGAGAGGGGCGTGAGCAGTTCTTC. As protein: CASSPGEGREQFF. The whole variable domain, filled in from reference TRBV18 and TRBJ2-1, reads NAGVMQNPRHLVRRRGQEARLRCSPMKGHSHVYWYRQLPEEGLKFMVYLQKENIIDESGMPKERFSAEFPKEGPSILRIQQVVRGDSAAYFCASSPGEGREQFFGPGTRLTVL.

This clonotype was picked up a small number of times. The CDR3 DNA sequence: TGCGCCAGCAGCTTACAGGGAAACATTCAGTACTTC. This gives the protein CASSLQGNIQYF. V is TRBV5-1 and J is TRBJ2-4, with a weak D call TRBD1 (6 bases). CDR1 and CDR2 (germline): SGHRS, YFSETQ. Between the trimmed V and J ends, which lost 2 bases and 6 bases, there was a span of 6 bases. The CDR3 spans 12 residues.

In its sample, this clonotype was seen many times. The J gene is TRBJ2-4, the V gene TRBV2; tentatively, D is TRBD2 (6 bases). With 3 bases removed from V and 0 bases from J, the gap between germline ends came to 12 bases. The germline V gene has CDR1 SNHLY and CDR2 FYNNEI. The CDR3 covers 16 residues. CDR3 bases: TGTGCCAGCAGTGACGGAGGGATCCTAGCCAAAAACATTCAGTACTTC. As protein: CASSDGGILAKNIQYF. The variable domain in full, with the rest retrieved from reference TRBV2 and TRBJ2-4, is EPEVTQTPSHQVTQMGQEVILRCVPISNHLYFYWYRQILGQKVEFLVSFYNNEISEKSEIFDDQFSVERPDGSNFTLKIRSTKLEDSAMYFCASSDGGILAKNIQYFGAGTRLSVL.

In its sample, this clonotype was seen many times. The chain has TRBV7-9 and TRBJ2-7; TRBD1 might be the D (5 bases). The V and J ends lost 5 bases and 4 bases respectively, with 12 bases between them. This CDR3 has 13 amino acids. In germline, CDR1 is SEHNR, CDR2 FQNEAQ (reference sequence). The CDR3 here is CASSRTPDYEQYF. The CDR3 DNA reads TGTGCCAGCAGCCGGACACCCGATTACGAGCAGTACTTC.

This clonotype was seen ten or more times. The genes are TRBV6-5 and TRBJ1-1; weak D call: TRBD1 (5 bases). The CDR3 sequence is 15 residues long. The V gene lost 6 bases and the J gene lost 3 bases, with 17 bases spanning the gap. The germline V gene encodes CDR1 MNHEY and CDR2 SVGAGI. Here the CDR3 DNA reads TGTGCCAGCAGAGCGAGACAGTACCCGTACACTGAAGCTTTCTTT. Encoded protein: CASRARQYPYTEAFF.

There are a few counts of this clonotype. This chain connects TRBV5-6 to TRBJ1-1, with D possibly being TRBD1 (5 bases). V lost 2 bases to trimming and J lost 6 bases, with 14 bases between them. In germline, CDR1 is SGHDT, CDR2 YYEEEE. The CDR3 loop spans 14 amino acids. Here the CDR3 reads CASSLGRARAEAFF. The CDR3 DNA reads TGTGCCAGCAGCTTAGGCAGGGCGCGCGCTGAAGCTTTCTTT.

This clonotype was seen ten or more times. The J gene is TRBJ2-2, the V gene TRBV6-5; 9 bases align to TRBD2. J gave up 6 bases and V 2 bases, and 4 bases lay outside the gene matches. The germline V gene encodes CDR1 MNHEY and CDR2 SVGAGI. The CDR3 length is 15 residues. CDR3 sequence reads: CASSYAGGPPGELFF. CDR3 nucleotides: TGTGCCAGCAGTTACGCGGGGGGGCCTCCCGGGGAGCTGTTTTTT.

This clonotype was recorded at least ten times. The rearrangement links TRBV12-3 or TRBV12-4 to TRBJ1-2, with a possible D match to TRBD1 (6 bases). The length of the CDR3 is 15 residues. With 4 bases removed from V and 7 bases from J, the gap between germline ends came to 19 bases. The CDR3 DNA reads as TGTGCCAGCAGTTCCTTCGGGGTTACAGGGTCTGGCTACACCTTC. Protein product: CASSSFGVTGSGYTF.

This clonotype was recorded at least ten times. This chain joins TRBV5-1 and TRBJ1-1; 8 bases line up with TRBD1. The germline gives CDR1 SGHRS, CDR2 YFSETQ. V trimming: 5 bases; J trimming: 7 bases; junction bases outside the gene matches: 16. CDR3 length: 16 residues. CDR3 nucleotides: TGCGCCAGCAGTAGCTTGAGTGGGACAGGAAACCATGAAGCTTTCTTT. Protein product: CASSSLSGTGNHEAFF.

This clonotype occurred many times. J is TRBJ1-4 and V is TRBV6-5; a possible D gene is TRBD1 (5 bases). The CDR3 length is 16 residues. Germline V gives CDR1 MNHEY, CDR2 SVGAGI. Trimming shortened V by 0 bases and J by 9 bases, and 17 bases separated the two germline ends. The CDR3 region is CASSYSAREWRKKLFF. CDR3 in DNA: TGTGCCAGCAGTTACTCGGCCAGGGAATGGAGGAAAAAACTGTTTTTT.

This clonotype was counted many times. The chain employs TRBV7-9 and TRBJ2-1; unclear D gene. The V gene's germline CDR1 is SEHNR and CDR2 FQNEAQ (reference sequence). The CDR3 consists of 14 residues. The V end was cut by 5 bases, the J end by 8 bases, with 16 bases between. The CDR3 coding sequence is TGTGCCAGCAGCAATCACCAAAGGGCCGATGAGCAGTTCTTC. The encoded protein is CASSNHQRADEQFF.

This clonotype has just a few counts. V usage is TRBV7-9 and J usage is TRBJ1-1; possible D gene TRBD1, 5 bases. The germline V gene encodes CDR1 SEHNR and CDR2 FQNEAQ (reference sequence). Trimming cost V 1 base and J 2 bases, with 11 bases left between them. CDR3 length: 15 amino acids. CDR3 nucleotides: TGTGCCAGCAGCTTAGGGGGGGTCCCAAACACTGAAGCTTTCTTT. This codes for CASSLGGVPNTEAFF.

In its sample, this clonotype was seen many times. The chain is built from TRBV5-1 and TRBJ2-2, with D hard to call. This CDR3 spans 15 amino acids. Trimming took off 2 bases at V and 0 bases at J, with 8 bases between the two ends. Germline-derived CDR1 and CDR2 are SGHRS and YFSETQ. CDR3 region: CASSFYATNTGELFF. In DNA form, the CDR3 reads TGCGCCAGCAGCTTTTACGCCACGAACACCGGGGAGCTGTTTTTT.

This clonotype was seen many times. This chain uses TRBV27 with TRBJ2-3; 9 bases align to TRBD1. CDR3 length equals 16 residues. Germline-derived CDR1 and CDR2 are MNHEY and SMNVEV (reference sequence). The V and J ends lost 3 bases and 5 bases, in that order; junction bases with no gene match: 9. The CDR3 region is CASSFDGTGPLDTQYF. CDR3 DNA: TGTGCCAGCAGTTTCGACGGGACAGGGCCCTTAGATACGCAGTATTTT.

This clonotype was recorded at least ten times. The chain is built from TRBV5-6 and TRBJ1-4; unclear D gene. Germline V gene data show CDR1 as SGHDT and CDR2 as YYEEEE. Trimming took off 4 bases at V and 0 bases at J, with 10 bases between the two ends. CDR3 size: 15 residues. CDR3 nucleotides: TGTGCCAGCAGCGGTTGGTCCGCAACTAATGAAAAACTGTTTTTT. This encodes CASSGWSATNEKLFF.